Following are 9 T cell receptor beta chains from one sample sequenced in a study of vaccination and CD4 T cells after COVID-19. Once obtained from cultured CD4+ T cells, the DNA was sequenced using the Oncomine TCR Beta short-read assay. TCRdb recomputed calls from the PCR reads with MiXCR, one row per CDR3 protein. The sample consists of approximately 7,000 distinct CDR3 sequences, around 42% of them appearing once. No antigen has been identified for these receptors. Stated treatment: roughly nine-day PBMC culture with coronavirus spike peptide pools or control peptides (ViraFEST assay). Prior to the COVID-19 pandemic (2011-2018), the unexposed donor's CD4+ T cells were collected. Sequences were obtained from CD4+ T cells from blood, cultured in vitro. The receptor source for this set is a human donor in good health.

The V and J genes are TRBV2 and TRBJ1-6; D may be TRBD1 (5 bases). The germline V gene encodes CDR1 SNHLY and CDR2 FYNNEI. The CDR3 runs to 16 residues. V shed 4 bases and J shed 0 bases, with 10 bases lying between them. The DNA of the CDR3 is TGTGCCAGCAGTGGCTCAGGGAGCTCCTATAATTCACCCCTCCACTTT. Encoded protein: CASSGSGSSYNSPLHF.

This clonotype was observed a few times. The chain combines TRBV2 with TRBJ2-1; the D is unclear. The CDR3 is made up of 11 amino acids. V was shortened by 5 bases and J by 1 base, with 0 bases between the two germline ends. CDR1 is SNHLY and CDR2 is FYNNEI in the germline V gene. The CDR3 here is CASSSYNEQFF. The DNA for the CDR3 is TGTGCCAGCAGTTCCTACAATGAGCAGTTCTTC.

The V call is TRBV27, the J call TRBJ1-2, with a weak D call TRBD1 (5 bases). The CDR3 is made up of 13 amino acids. Germline V gene lookup returns CDR1 MNHEY and CDR2 SMNVEV (reference sequence). Trimming shortened V by 4 bases and J by 7 bases, and 13 bases separated the two germline ends. CDR3 sequence reads: CASSSVGTFGYTF. Written as DNA, the CDR3 is TGTGCCAGCAGTTCCGTAGGGACCTTTGGCTACACCTTC.

Within the sample, this clonotype is medium-sized. V is TRBV20-1 and J is TRBJ1-5; 8 bases match TRBD1. Germline lookup yields CDR1 DFQATT and CDR2 SNEGSKA (reference sequence). After removal of 3 bases from V and 7 bases from J, the junction contained 5 bases not matched to a gene. CDR3 length equals 13 residues. The CDR3, as DNA: TGCAGTGCTAGGGGGACAGGTGACCAGCCCCAGCATTTT. The encoded protein is CSARGTGDQPQHF.

A few counts support this clonotype. The chain employs TRBV6-5 and TRBJ1-2, with 9 bases identical to TRBD1. The germline V gene encodes CDR1 MNHEY and CDR2 SVGAGI. The V gene end was trimmed by 2 bases and the J gene end by 8 bases; junction bases not matched to a gene: 9. This CDR3 contains 15 residues. CDR3 in DNA: TGTGCCAGCAGTTACCCGGGACAGGGTTTAGGAGGCTACACCTTC. Translation gives CASSYPGQGLGGYTF.

This chain uses TRBV6-1 with TRBJ2-1, with 7 bases identical to TRBD1. Germline V gene lookup returns CDR1 MNHNS and CDR2 SASEGT. CDR3 size: 15 residues. The V gene end was trimmed by 6 bases and the J gene end by 2 bases; junction bases not matched to a gene: 7. The CDR3 protein is CASSQRQGPYNEQFF. The CDR3 DNA sequence: TGTGCCAGCAGCCAGCGACAGGGCCCCTACAATGAGCAGTTCTTC.

This chain links TRBV30 with TRBJ1-1; D unclear. The CDR3 is 12 amino acids. Germline V gene sequence: CDR1 GTSNPN, CDR2 SVGIG (reference sequence). Trimming left V 2 bases short and J 1 base short, with 5 bases between. The CDR3 sequence is CAWSWGNTEAFF. The CDR3 DNA is TGTGCCTGGAGTTGGGGGAACACTGAAGCTTTCTTT. Filled out from reference TRBV30 and TRBJ1-1, the complete variable domain reads SQTIHQWPATLVQPVGSPLSLECTVEGTSNPNLYWYRQAAGRGLQLLFYSVGIGQISSEVPQNLSASRPQDRQFILSSKKLLLSDSGFYLCAWSWGNTEAFFGQGTRLTVV.

V gene TRBV5-4 combines with J gene TRBJ2-7; weak D call: TRBD1 (6 bases). The CDR3 covers 15 residues. Germline V gene lookup returns CDR1 SGHNT and CDR2 YYREEE (reference sequence). Between the trimmed V and J ends, which lost 4 bases and 3 bases, there was a span of 17 bases. CDR3 in amino acids: CASSPHGQRGYEQYF. The CDR3 nucleotides read TGTGCCAGCAGCCCCCACGGACAGCGTGGCTACGAGCAGTACTTC. The whole variable domain, remainder taken from reference TRBV5-4 and TRBJ2-7, is ETGVTQSPTHLIKTRGQQVTLRCSSQSGHNTVSWYQQALGQGPQFIFQYYREEENGRGNFPPRFSGLQFPNYSSELNVNALELDDSALYLCASSPHGQRGYEQYFGPGTRLTVT.

This clonotype was detected once. The rearrangement links TRBV5-6 to TRBJ2-5, with 15 bases fitting TRBD2. V gave up 4 bases and J gave up 3 bases; unmatched junction bases: 1. The CDR3 is made up of 15 amino acids. Germline CDR1 is SGHDT and CDR2 is YYEEEE. In DNA form, the CDR3 reads TGTGCCAGCAGCCGGACTAGCGGGGGGGAAGAGACCCAGTACTTC. It codes for CASSRTSGGEETQYF.